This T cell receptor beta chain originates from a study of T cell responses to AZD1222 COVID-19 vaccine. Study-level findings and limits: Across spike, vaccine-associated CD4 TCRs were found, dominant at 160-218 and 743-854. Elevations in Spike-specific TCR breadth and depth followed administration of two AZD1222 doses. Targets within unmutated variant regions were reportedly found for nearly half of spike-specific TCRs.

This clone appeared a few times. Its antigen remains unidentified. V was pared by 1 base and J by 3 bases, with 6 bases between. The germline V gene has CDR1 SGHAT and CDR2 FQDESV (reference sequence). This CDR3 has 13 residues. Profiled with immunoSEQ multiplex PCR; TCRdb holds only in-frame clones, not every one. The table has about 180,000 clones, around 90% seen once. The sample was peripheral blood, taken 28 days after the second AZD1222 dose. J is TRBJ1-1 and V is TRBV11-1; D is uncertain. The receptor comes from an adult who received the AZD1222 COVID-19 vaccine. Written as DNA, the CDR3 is TGTGCCAGCAGCTTAGAAACGGACACTGAAGCTTTCTTT. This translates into CASSLETDTEAFF.